This T cell receptor (beta chain) was retrieved from a study of blood T cell repertoires in COVID-19. Study in general: Samples came from the United States, Italy and Spain, spanning acute and convalescent COVID-19. Nucleic acid was either cDNA or gDNA, and it came from T cells, B-cell-depleted T cells, or PBMCs.

In the original processing: Cell counts per sample came from amplifying reference gene primers. The method was immunoSEQ multiplex PCR; TCRdb's version includes in-frame clones alone and lacks a portion of them. V, J and clone size were drawn from that table, and D and trimming were deduced from the DNA. In the table there are a few hundred thousand clones, 88% of which are singletons. This CDR3 has 17 amino acids. CDR1 is KGHSH, CDR2 LQKENI, per germline. The V gene end was trimmed by 4 bases and the J gene end by 7 bases; junction bases not matched to a gene: 14. The sequenced sample consisted of peripheral blood. V and J are TRBV18 and TRBJ1-1, with TRBD1 matching over 11 bases. The clonotype comes from a young man with active or convalescent COVID-19. CDR3 amino acids: CASSLNRDRGSAGEAFF. Here the CDR3 DNA reads TGTGCCAGCTCACTAAACCGGGACAGGGGGTCGGCGGGTGAAGCTTTCTTT.